The subject of this entry is one TCR beta chain. The antigen remains unidentified. The data were obtained in a study of T cell responses to AZD1222 COVID-19 vaccine. Libraries were prepared by immunoSEQ multiplex PCR; TCRdb keeps only in-frame clonotypes and omits some of them. Of over 150,000 clones in the sample, approximately 89% were seen once. Study outcomes and limitations: The sample set comprised mostly white British donors with more females, and clonal diversity was possibly underestimated.

The CDR3 length is 14 residues. V shed 3 bases and J 4 bases; nucleotides not matched to a gene: 4. CDR1 and CDR2 from the germline V gene are KGHSH and LQKENI. This TCR came from an adult who received the AZD1222 COVID-19 vaccine. The chain links TRBV18 to TRBJ2-7, with 9 bases fitting TRBD1. Material: peripheral blood, obtained 28 days after the second AZD1222 dose. The CDR3: CASSPRTGEYEQYF. DNA for the CDR3: TGTGCCAGCTCACCGAGGACAGGGGAGTACGAGCAGTACTTC. The full variable domain, with the rest looked up from reference TRBV18 and TRBJ2-7, is NAGVMQNPRHLVRRRGQEARLRCSPMKGHSHVYWYRQLPEEGLKFMVYLQKENIIDESGMPKERFSAEFPKEGPSILRIQQVVRGDSAAYFCASSPRTGEYEQYFGPGTRLTVT.